A selection of T cell receptor beta chains follows, all from one sample in a study of cytomegalovirus exposure and HLA in healthy donors. Using immunoSEQ multiplex PCR, the repertoire was profiled, and TCRdb retains in-frame clones only, with some absent. The sample lists approximately 150,000 clones, more than 75% occurring once. The sample was PBMCs. The receptors originated from a man aged 18 to 29 in good health and CMV-seropositive. The conserved cysteine and the conserved F or W are not part of the CDR3 here. The order of the fields is J gene, V gene, CDR3 protein.

J gene: TRBJ2-7
V gene: TRBV4-2
CDR3 protein: ASSQGTSGRVAYYEQY

J gene: TRBJ1-3
V gene: TRBV19
CDR3 protein: ASSPPDRGNTIY

J gene: TRBJ2-7
V gene: TRBV7-2
CDR3 protein: ASSLGPLYEQY

J gene: TRBJ2-3
V gene: TRBV27
CDR3 protein: ASSGLDRGPTDTQY

J gene: TRBJ2-5
V gene: TRBV5-6
CDR3 protein: ASSLAHRKETQY

J gene: TRBJ1-2
V gene: TRBV5-1
CDR3 protein: ASSLSWGPDGYT

J gene: TRBJ1-2
V gene: TRBV9
CDR3 protein: ASSPGTVVPAGYT

J gene: TRBJ1-5
V gene: TRBV7-2
CDR3 protein: ASSLGHRADQPQH

J gene: TRBJ1-6
V gene: TRBV4-3
CDR3 protein: ASSQDVVTLTPLH

J gene: TRBJ1-2
V gene: TRBV4-3
CDR3 protein: ASSQELAEGYT

J gene: TRBJ1-5
V gene: TRBV5-1
CDR3 protein: ASSLPMGAANNQPQH

J gene: TRBJ2-2
V gene: TRBV6-1
CDR3 protein: ASRLLANTGELF

J gene: TRBJ1-6
V gene: TRBV7-2
CDR3 protein: ASRLGTVYNSPLH

J gene: TRBJ1-3
V gene: TRBV25-1
CDR3 protein: ASSGIRGRSGNTIY

J gene: TRBJ2-2
V gene: TRBV6-6
CDR3 protein: ASSQNTGELF

J gene: TRBJ2-1
V gene: TRBV2
CDR3 protein: ASSVGQGVNEQF

J gene: TRBJ1-2
V gene: TRBV6-5
CDR3 protein: ASSYGTGTRYGYT